This is a list of T cell receptor beta chains from one sample in a study of beta chain features in type 1 diabetes. Using immunoSEQ multiplex PCR, the repertoire was profiled, and TCRdb retains in-frame clones only, with some absent. The table has a few hundred thousand clones, 16% seen once; the top ten hold more than 0.075%. The sample taken for sequencing was naive CD4+ T cells from blood. These receptors came from a man aged 25-45 years with type 1 diabetes. The CDR3 runs from the conserved cysteine through the conserved F or W.

CDR3aa: CASSHLNGQPYEQYF
v_gene: TRBV14
len: 15
j_gene: TRBJ2-7

CDR3aa: CASSFWSLTDTQYF
v_gene: TRBV28
len: 14
j_gene: TRBJ2-3

CDR3aa: CASSPGSKNIQYF
v_gene: TRBV19
len: 13
j_gene: TRBJ2-4

CDR3aa: CASSSSPGMGEKLFF
v_gene: TRBV5-1
len: 15
j_gene: TRBJ1-4

CDR3aa: CATSRDREETQYF
v_gene: TRBV15
len: 13
j_gene: TRBJ2-5

CDR3aa: CASSSDRAYGYTF
v_gene: TRBV28
len: 13
j_gene: TRBJ1-2

CDR3aa: CASNGGLILVAKNIQYF
v_gene: TRBV2
len: 17
j_gene: TRBJ2-4

CDR3aa: CASRSEGQGNQAQHF
v_gene: TRBV28
len: 15
j_gene: TRBJ1-5

CDR3aa: CAWSATGSGELFF
v_gene: TRBV30
len: 13
j_gene: TRBJ2-2

CDR3aa: CASSFPSLTSSTDTQYF
v_gene: TRBV13
len: 17
j_gene: TRBJ2-3

CDR3aa: CASVAGGWTGELFF
v_gene: TRBV2
len: 14
j_gene: TRBJ2-2

CDR3aa: CASSLSGDTQYF
v_gene: TRBV27
len: 12
j_gene: TRBJ2-3

CDR3aa: CASSVRQGAGEQFF
v_gene: TRBV9
len: 14
j_gene: TRBJ2-1

CDR3aa: CASIAKGDRNEQFF
v_gene: TRBV5-4
len: 14
j_gene: TRBJ2-1

CDR3aa: CASSRTGTTGANVLTF
v_gene: TRBV28
len: 16
j_gene: TRBJ2-6

CDR3aa: CSVGATGEAGYTF
v_gene: TRBV29-1
len: 13
j_gene: TRBJ1-2

CDR3aa: CASSLYEGGTYEQYF
v_gene: TRBV7-9
len: 15
j_gene: TRBJ2-7

CDR3aa: CASSLELRPSYEQYF
v_gene: TRBV5-1
len: 15
j_gene: TRBJ2-7

CDR3aa: CAWRISAPLEQFF
v_gene: TRBV30
len: 13
j_gene: TRBJ2-1

CDR3aa: CASSTQGSNQPQHF
v_gene: TRBV18
len: 14
j_gene: TRBJ1-5

CDR3aa: CATSSGINYGYTF
v_gene: TRBV15
len: 13
j_gene: TRBJ1-2

CDR3aa: CASSLGQGNEKLFF
v_gene: TRBV5-4
len: 14
j_gene: TRBJ1-4

CDR3aa: CASSGQGYSGANVLTF
v_gene: TRBV6-1
len: 16
j_gene: TRBJ2-6

CDR3aa: CAWSSDRGTSNQPQHF
v_gene: TRBV30
len: 16
j_gene: TRBJ1-5

CDR3aa: CAWSVEGASGYTF
v_gene: TRBV30
len: 13
j_gene: TRBJ1-2

CDR3aa: CAWSVGTSGLNEQFF
v_gene: TRBV30
len: 15
j_gene: TRBJ2-1

CDR3aa: CASCSGLVSDTQYF
v_gene: TRBV7-8
len: 14
j_gene: TRBJ2-3

CDR3aa: CASSLDSNAHNEQFF
v_gene: TRBV6-6
len: 15
j_gene: TRBJ2-1

CDR3aa: CSVRGSSYNEQFF
v_gene: TRBV29-1
len: 13
j_gene: TRBJ2-1

CDR3aa: CASSLSGIDRNEQFF
v_gene: TRBV27
len: 15
j_gene: TRBJ2-1

CDR3aa: CASSFAGEDIQYF
v_gene: TRBV7-2
len: 13
j_gene: TRBJ2-4

CDR3aa: CASSYDTDTQYF
v_gene: TRBV6-5
len: 12
j_gene: TRBJ2-3

CDR3aa: CAWGDRDTGELFF
v_gene: TRBV30
len: 13
j_gene: TRBJ2-2

CDR3aa: CASSQAWGENTEAFF
v_gene: TRBV4-1
len: 15
j_gene: TRBJ1-1

CDR3aa: CASSLGRDKVSYNEQFF
v_gene: TRBV5-1
len: 17
j_gene: TRBJ2-1

CDR3aa: CSASSSYEQYF
v_gene: TRBV20-1
len: 11
j_gene: TRBJ2-7

CDR3aa: CASSAGQGVIEQYF
v_gene: TRBV7-2
len: 14
j_gene: TRBJ2-7

CDR3aa: CASSQERRESNYEQYF
v_gene: TRBV4-1
len: 16
j_gene: TRBJ2-7

CDR3aa: CAWRLDTQYF
v_gene: TRBV30
len: 10
j_gene: TRBJ2-3

CDR3aa: CASSPTGRYPNYGYTF
v_gene: TRBV27
len: 16
j_gene: TRBJ1-2

CDR3aa: CASSLGAEQYF
v_gene: TRBV5-4
len: 11
j_gene: TRBJ2-7